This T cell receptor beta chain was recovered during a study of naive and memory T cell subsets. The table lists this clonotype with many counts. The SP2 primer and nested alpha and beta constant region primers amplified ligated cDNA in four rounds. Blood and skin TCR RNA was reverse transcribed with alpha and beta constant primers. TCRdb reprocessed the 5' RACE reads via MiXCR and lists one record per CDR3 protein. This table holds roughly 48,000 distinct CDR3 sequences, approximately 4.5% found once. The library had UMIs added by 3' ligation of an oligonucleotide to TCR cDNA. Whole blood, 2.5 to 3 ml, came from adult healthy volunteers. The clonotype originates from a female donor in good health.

CDR3 loop: CASSSRPLQVNYGYTF. The CDR3 region has the DNA TGTGCCAGCAGTTCCCGACCCCTACAGGTTAACTATGGCTACACCTTC. J is TRBJ1-2 and V is TRBV27, with a possible D match to TRBD1 (5 bases). V shed 4 bases and J shed 1 base, with 16 bases lying between them. CDR3 length equals 16 residues. Germline CDR1 MNHEY, CDR2 SMNVEV (reference sequence).